This T cell receptor beta chain was sequenced in a study of blood T cells in healthy people across ages. Study-wide points: The study regarded diversity estimates from one million T cells as underestimates. Fewer expanded clones and more diversity marked long-lived versus aged donors.

Germline assignment: CDR1 SGHVS and CDR2 FQNEAQ. The CDR3 is 15 residues long. Notes on this clonotype: Its cognate antigen is unknown.

The second PCR ran roughly 6 to 12 cycles with a sample-barcoded 5' primer and J-beta primers. MiXCR, run by TCRdb on the 5' RACE reads, gives a single entry per CDR3 protein. The table shows roughly 1.7 million distinct CDR3 sequences, with about 32% occurring only once. Material for sequencing was blood. This clonotype was obtained from a woman in her thirties in good health. V gene TRBV7-8 combines with J gene TRBJ2-5; TRBD2 might be the D (6 bases). The better agreement between TRBJ2-7 and the DNA end casts doubt on the J call. DNA for the CDR3: TGTGCCAGCAGCTCAGCGACTAGTTCGGTCTACGAGCAGTACTTC. Translation gives CASSSATSSVYEQYF.